A single sample is the source of the 23 T cell receptor beta chains below, sequenced in a study of Ad26.COV2.S vaccination and SARS-CoV-2 variants. Repertoires were generated with immunoSEQ multiplex PCR, while TCRdb's copy carries only in-frame clones and drops some. The repertoire consists of 500,000 or so clones, with approximately 92% occurring once and the leading ten covering around 2.5%. Treatment denoted: 15 to 20 received Ad26.COV2.S at low or high dose, single or two shots; about 5 received placebo; per-sample allocation not given. Samples analyzed were those drawn on day 63 after the first vaccine or placebo injection. The material sequenced was peripheral blood, taken in a trial of Ad26.COV2.S vaccine versus placebo. Every receptor here comes from a person between 18 and 59 years old who received the Ad26.COV2.S COVID-19 vaccine or a placebo.

The chain recombines TRBV21-1 with TRBJ2-5; the table's D call TRBD1 went unverified against the DNA. TRBV21-1 is labeled a pseudogene. The CDR3 covers 13 residues. The CDR3 coding sequence is TGTGCCAGCAGCTCGGGACAGAAAGAGACCCAGTACTTC. Its translation: CASSSGQKETQYF.

The chain couples TRBV5-1 to TRBJ2-7; TRBD2 matches 8 bases. The CDR3 has 13 residues. The V gene's germline CDR1 is SGHRS and CDR2 YFSETQ. V was clipped by 6 bases and J by 7 bases; unmatched bases: 9. CDR3 protein: CASTPRAGGEQYF. CDR3 nucleotides: TGCGCCAGCACCCCAAGGGCGGGAGGAGAGCAGTACTTC.

The V call is TRBV6-5, the J call TRBJ1-1, with D unresolved. The germline gives CDR1 MNHEY, CDR2 SVGAGI. V shed 6 bases and J shed 7 bases, with 15 bases lying between them. The CDR3 has 13 residues. The CDR3 spells CASSEARAGEAFF. CDR3 nucleotides: TGTGCCAGCAGCGAGGCGCGAGCCGGTGAAGCTTTCTTT.

J is TRBJ2-2 and V is TRBV9; D perhaps matches TRBD2 (6 bases). Germline CDR1 SGDLS, CDR2 YYNGEE. The CDR3 is 18 residues long. Trimming took 0 bases from V and 6 from J, leaving 21 bases between them. This CDR3 reads CASSVAPLIGGGSGELFF. The CDR3 DNA reads TGTGCCAGCAGCGTAGCTCCTCTAATCGGGGGAGGTTCCGGGGAGCTGTTTTTT.

On this clone: Other DNA sequences in the sample encode the same CDR3. The V and J genes are TRBV9 and TRBJ2-6; tentatively, D is TRBD1 (5 bases). Per germline, CDR1 SGDLS and CDR2 YYNGEE. With 1 base removed from V and 4 bases from J, the gap between germline ends came to 9 bases. The CDR3 consists of 15 residues. Here the CDR3 reads CASSVQGSGANVLTF. The CDR3 region has the DNA TGTGCCAGCAGCGTACAGGGTTCCGGGGCCAACGTCCTGACTTTC.

This clone was recorded only once. The chain employs TRBV2 and TRBJ2-3; possibly TRBD2 for D (6 bases). The length of the CDR3 is 15 residues. V was cut by 7 bases and J by 2 bases, with 16 bases left in between. Per the germline V gene, CDR1 is SNHLY and CDR2 is FYNNEI. The CDR3 region is CASKRSVRDTDTQYF. The CDR3 nucleotides are TGTGCCAGCAAGAGATCGGTGCGGGACACAGATACGCAGTATTTT.

For this clone: The missing conserved phenylalanine or tryptophan at the end of this CDR3 makes a read error likely. The DNA is omitted, as the CDR3 cannot be located on it reliably, and the CDR3 follows TCRdb's listing. The rearrangement uses TRBV10-3 and TRBJ1-1. The CDR3 is 12 residues long, ends included. Germline CDR1 is ENHRY and CDR2 is SYGVKD. The CDR3 protein is CAISDPQGRAVI.

As for this clone: The same CDR3 arises from other DNA sequences in this sample as well. The chain combines TRBV18 with TRBJ2-5; the D is unclear. CDR3 size: 12 residues. The germline V and J ends were trimmed by 2 bases and 0 bases, with 1 base remaining between them. Germline V CDR1 and CDR2: KGHSH, LQKENI. CDR3 nucleotides: TGTGCCAGCTCACCAAACCAAGAGACCCAGTACTTC. As protein: CASSPNQETQYF.

The chain has TRBV2 and TRBJ2-5; 9 bases fit TRBD2. CDR3 length equals 14 residues. V shed 8 bases and J 3 bases; nucleotides not matched to a gene: 7. In germline, CDR1 is SNHLY, CDR2 FYNNEI. CDR3 sequence reads: CASCRLAVKETQYF. DNA for the CDR3: TGTGCCAGCTGCCGACTAGCGGTAAAAGAGACCCAGTACTTC.

The CDR3 reads CASSVVTGGHISGANVLTF. The CDR3 DNA sequence: TGTGCCAGCAGCGTAGTAACAGGGGGTCATATCTCTGGGGCCAACGTCCTGACTTTC. The chain links TRBV9 to TRBJ2-6; 8 bases fit TRBD1. Unmatched junction bases numbered 8, after V lost 0 bases and J lost 0 bases. Germline values: CDR1 SGDLS, CDR2 YYNGEE. The CDR3 length is 19 residues.

This chain uses TRBV2 with TRBJ2-5, with 8 bases fitting TRBD2. With V trimmed by 6 bases and J by 5 bases, 14 bases remained unmatched. Germline V gene data show CDR1 as SNHLY and CDR2 as FYNNEI. This CDR3 has 16 amino acids. CDR3 nucleotides: TGTGCCAGCAGACTCCCGCCGGGGGGGCGTCGGGAGACCCAGTACTTC. Encoded protein: CASRLPPGGRRETQYF.

This clone was recorded a few times. This chain uses TRBV29-1 with TRBJ2-2, with 10 bases aligning to TRBD1. J gave up 6 bases and V 7 bases, and 5 bases lay outside the gene matches. The germline V gene encodes CDR1 SQVTM and CDR2 ANQGSEA. The CDR3 length is 13 residues. CDR3 in DNA: TGCAGCGCTGGGACAGGGGTTGCCGGGGAGCTGTTTTTT. Translated: CSAGTGVAGELFF.

This chain connects TRBV7-2 to TRBJ2-3, with D tentatively TRBD1 or TRBD2 (5 bases each). The CDR3 totals 13 residues. The V gene lost 3 bases and the J gene lost 4 bases, with 8 bases spanning the gap. Germline lookup yields CDR1 SGHTA and CDR2 FQGNSA. This CDR3 reads CASSFGAPDTQYF. Written as DNA, the CDR3 is TGTGCCAGCAGCTTCGGGGCCCCAGATACGCAGTATTTT.

This clone appeared a single time. This chain connects TRBV10-3 to TRBJ2-3; D may match TRBD1 or TRBD2 (5 bases each). Germline V gene lookup returns CDR1 ENHRY and CDR2 SYGVKD. This CDR3 has 16 amino acids. The V end was cut by 3 bases, the J end by 4 bases, with 17 bases between. As DNA, the CDR3 is TGTGCCATCAGTGACCCCGAGGGGCGAAGCGCAGATACGCAGTATTTT. Translated, it gives CAISDPEGRSADTQYF.

This clone appeared once. The chain has TRBV28 and TRBJ1-2; TRBD1 aligns across 7 bases. The J segment lost 6 bases and the V segment lost 2 bases, leaving 9 bases of the junction unmatched. Per the germline V gene, CDR1 is MDHEN and CDR2 is SYDVKM. The CDR3 totals 15 residues. The CDR3 region is CASSLPSTGRHGYTF. The CDR3 nucleotides read TGTGCCAGCAGTTTACCCTCGACAGGGCGCCATGGCTACACCTTC.

The CDR3 DNA reads as TGTGCCAGCAGCTTAGCGGCTCCCCTCAGATACAATGAGCAGTTCTTC. Its translation: CASSLAAPLRYNEQFF. The V and J genes are TRBV7-9 and TRBJ2-1, with D unclear. The CDR3 extends over 16 amino acids. CDR1 SEHNR and CDR2 FQNEAQ come from the germline V gene (reference sequence). V dropped 0 bases and J dropped 4 bases, with 13 bases sitting between them.

This clone occurred a few times. The chain employs TRBV3-1 (or the pseudogene TRBV3-2) and TRBJ1-3; D is uncertain. The germline V gene has CDR1 LGHDT and CDR2 YNNKEL (reference sequence). Trimming removed 4 bases at V and 0 bases at J, with 7 bases between. This CDR3 contains 14 residues. The CDR3, as DNA: TGTGCCAGCAGCCCCCTAATCTCTGGAAACACCATATATTTT. As protein: CASSPLISGNTIYF.

The chain carries TRBV5-6 and TRBJ1-5; 9 bases are shared with TRBD1. Germline assignment: CDR1 SGHDT and CDR2 YYEEEE. The CDR3 contains 15 residues. The trim removed 3 bases at V and 7 bases at J, leaving 8 bases unmatched. CDR3 nucleotide sequence: TGTGCCAGCAGCTATGGACAGGGGATTGGGCAGCCCCAGCATTTT. Encoded protein: CASSYGQGIGQPQHF.

This chain connects TRBV5-1 to TRBJ2-7, with a tentative D call TRBD1 (6 bases). The CDR3 covers 15 residues. CDR1 and CDR2 from the germline V gene are SGHRS and YFSETQ. Trimming shortened V by 4 bases and J by 1 base, and 15 bases separated the two germline ends. CDR3 nucleotides: TGCGCCAGCAGCGGGACCGGGACATCATCCTACGAGCAGTACTTC. It codes for CASSGTGTSSYEQYF.

The chain couples TRBV5-8 to TRBJ2-7; D is unclear. Between the trimmed V and J ends, which lost 0 bases and 0 bases, there was a span of 7 bases. The CDR3 covers 14 residues. The germline V gene has CDR1 SGHTS and CDR2 YDEGEE. CDR3 coding DNA: TGTGCCAGCAGCTTGGGGGGTCACTCCTACGAGCAGTACGTC. It codes for CASSLGGHSYEQYV.

The V call is TRBV15, the J call TRBJ2-3, with 7 bases lining up with TRBD2. The CDR3 totals 17 residues. V lost 1 base and J lost 0; bases outside the gene matches: 7. In germline, CDR1 is LNHNV, CDR2 YYDKDF (reference sequence). The CDR3: CATSRGRLAASTDTQYF. CDR3 nucleotides: TGTGCCACCAGCAGAGGGCGGCTAGCGGCAAGCACAGATACGCAGTATTTT.

J is TRBJ1-2 and V is TRBV5-1; tentatively, D is TRBD1 (6 bases). Trimming cost V 3 bases and J 4 bases, with 16 bases left between them. Germline V lookup: CDR1 SGHRS, CDR2 YFSETQ. CDR3 length equals 15 residues. The CDR3 bases are TGCGCCAGCAGCTCTGGTCCCGGGACACTCTATGGCTACACCTTC. Amino acid sequence: CASSSGPGTLYGYTF. Together with reference TRBV5-1 and TRBJ1-2, the CDR3 gives the full variable domain: KAGVTQTPRYLIKTRGQQVTLSCSPISGHRSVSWYQQTPGQGLQFLFEYFSETQRNKGNFPGRFSGRQFSNSRSEMNVSTLELGDSALYLCASSSGPGTLYGYTFGSGTRLTVV.

The rearrangement joins TRBV2 to TRBJ1-5; possibly TRBD1 for D (6 bases). The V end lost 5 bases, the J end lost 5 bases, and 16 bases lay between the germline ends. Looked up from germline, CDR1 is SNHLY and CDR2 is FYNNEI. There are 15 residues in the CDR3. CDR3 nucleotides: TGTGCCAGCAGTCCGACAGGTATTACTTATCAGCCCCAGCATTTT. This gives the protein CASSPTGITYQPQHF.